A selection of T cell receptor beta chains follows, all from one sample in a study of T cells in Graves' hyperthyroidism and ophthalmopathy. A single record per CDR3 protein comes from TCRdb applying MiXCR to the multiplex PCR reads. The data contain approximately 610,000 distinct CDR3 sequences, roughly 14% of them seen just once; the ten biggest clones take up over 3.5%. Material: blood. Receptors were obtained from a woman aged 40 to 50 with Graves' ophthalmopathy. Both conserved end residues are part of each CDR3. D genes are given only for firm matches. Not every row has a clone size; where given, it reads once, few, many or a size class.

CDR3 protein,CDR3 DNA,J gene,V gene,clone size,D gene,CDR3 length
CSVSTGTGNQPQHF,TGCAGCGTCTCCACCGGGACAGGGAATCAGCCCCAGCATTTT,TRBJ1-5,TRBV29-1,many,TRBD1,14
CASTQGIREAFF,TGTGCCAGTACACAGGGCATTCGAGAAGCTTTCTTT,TRBJ1-1,TRBV19,many,.,12
CSANGATGTITYEQYF,TGCAGTGCTAATGGGGCTACCGGGACTATTACCTACGAGCAGTACTTC,TRBJ2-7,TRBV20-1,.,TRBD2,16
CASSGALPTVSNSPLHF,TGTGCCAGCAGTGGGGCTTTACCGACGGTATCCAATTCACCCCTCCACTTT,TRBJ1-6,TRBV6-1,many,.,17
CAISRGTAYEQYF,TGTGCCATCAGTAGGGGGACAGCCTACGAGCAGTACTTC,TRBJ2-7,TRBV10-3,many,TRBD1,13
CAISESTSYEQYF,TGTGCCATCAGTGAGTCGACGTCCTACGAGCAGTACTTC,TRBJ2-7,TRBV10-3,.,.,13
CASSVGQAGGQETQYF,TGTGCCAGCAGCGTAGGCCAAGCGGGGGGGCAAGAGACCCAGTACTTC,TRBJ2-5,TRBV9,.,TRBD2,16
CASSPREGNTGELFF,TGTGCCAGTAGCCCCAGGGAAGGTAACACCGGGGAGCTGTTTTTT,TRBJ2-2,TRBV19,many,.,15
CSARVGTSFNEQYF,TGCAGTGCTAGAGTTGGGACTAGCTTCAACGAGCAGTACTTC,TRBJ2-7,TRBV20-1,.,TRBD2,14
CSAAHRRWREGQETQYF,TGCAGTGCCGCCCATCGGCGATGGCGGGAGGGACAAGAGACCCAGTACTTC,TRBJ2-5,TRBV20-1,.,TRBD2,17
CASSYISDDQPQHF,TGTGCCAGCAGTTATATCAGCGACGATCAGCCCCAGCATTTT,TRBJ1-5,TRBV6-5,many,.,14
CSAIPGGPAYEQYF,TGCAGTGCTATACCGGGAGGGCCGGCCTACGAGCAGTACTTC,TRBJ2-7,TRBV20-1,many,TRBD2,14
CSVGGQPLYEQYF,TGCAGCGTTGGGGGACAGCCACTCTACGAGCAGTACTTC,TRBJ2-7,TRBV29-1,many,TRBD1,13
CSARYRQPNTGELFF,TGCAGTGCTAGATACCGACAGCCGAACACCGGGGAGCTGTTTTTT,TRBJ2-2,TRBV20-1,many,.,15
CASRPPAGGGELFF,TGTGCCAGCAGACCACCGGCCGGGGGCGGGGAGCTGTTTTTT,TRBJ2-2,TRBV12-3/TRBV12-4,.,.,14
CASSSGQGLSGELFF,TGTGCCAGCAGTTCGGGACAGGGGTTGAGCGGGGAGCTGTTTTTT,TRBJ2-2,TRBV28,many,TRBD1,15
CASSPDTVYEQYF,TGCGCCAGCAGCCCCGACACTGTCTACGAGCAGTACTTC,TRBJ2-7,TRBV5-1,many,.,13
CASTEGMNNQPQHF,TGTGCCAGCACAGAGGGGATGAACAATCAGCCCCAGCATTTT,TRBJ1-5,TRBV6-1,.,.,14
CASSGRDPQETQYF,TGCGCCAGCAGCGGCCGGGACCCCCAAGAGACCCAGTACTTC,TRBJ2-5,TRBV5-1,many,.,14
CASRTGVENTEAFF,TGCGCCAGCAGGACAGGGGTCGAGAACACTGAAGCTTTCTTT,TRBJ1-1,TRBV5-1,many,TRBD1,14
CASSTRTDSYEQYF,TGTGCCAGCAGTACGAGAACTGACTCCTACGAGCAGTACTTC,TRBJ2-7,TRBV28,many,.,14
CASSLQFYGYTF,TGTGCCAGCAGTTTACAGTTCTATGGCTACACCTTC,TRBJ1-2,TRBV28,many,.,12
CASSYRREYLARGGQYF,TGTGCCAGCAGTTACCGGCGGGAATACCTAGCTCGGGGAGGGCAGTACTTC,TRBJ2-7,TRBV6-2/TRBV6-3,.,.,17
CSARRAGVTEAFF,TGCAGTGCTAGACGGGCAGGGGTTACTGAAGCTTTCTTT,TRBJ1-1,TRBV20-1,many,.,13
CACRRDRADEQYF,TGTGCCTGCAGACGGGACAGGGCGGACGAGCAGTACTTC,TRBJ2-7,TRBV7-2,.,TRBD1,13
CSVSSAEYYEQYF,TGCAGCGTTTCTAGCGCTGAATACTACGAGCAGTACTTC,TRBJ2-7,TRBV29-1,few,.,13
CASSPTGSGNTIYF,TGTGCCAGCAGCCCGACAGGCTCTGGAAACACCATATATTTT,TRBJ1-3,TRBV12-3/TRBV12-4,many,.,14
CASSPRSGKNIQYF,TGTGCCAGCAGTCCCCGAAGTGGAAAAAACATTCAGTACTTC,TRBJ2-4,TRBV12-3/TRBV12-4,many,.,14
CSVTGSSGGTQYF,TGCAGCGTTACAGGGTCCTCGGGTGGGACCCAGTACTTC,TRBJ2-5,TRBV29-1,many,.,13
CASSGGFTNTGELFF,TGTGCCAGCTCAGGGGGTTTTACGAACACCGGGGAGCTGTTTTTT,TRBJ2-2,TRBV7-2,many,TRBD1,15
CASSPREHSGNTIYF,TGTGCCAGCTCACCACGGGAGCACTCTGGAAACACCATATATTTT,TRBJ1-3,TRBV18,.,.,15
CSARGGRSVETQYF,TGCAGTGCCAGGGGGGGAAGGTCAGTCGAGACCCAGTACTTC,TRBJ2-5,TRBV20-1,many,.,14
CASSSLDRGDYEQYF,TGTGCCAGCAGCTCGTTAGACAGGGGGGACTACGAGCAGTACTTC,TRBJ2-7,TRBV7-9,many,TRBD1,15
CASSSQGPGTQYF,TGTGCCAGCAGCTCACAGGGCCCGGGGACCCAGTACTTC,TRBJ2-5,TRBV13,.,.,13
CAWSAGTGGQPQHF,TGTGCCTGGAGTGCAGGGACAGGAGGTCAGCCCCAGCATTTT,TRBJ1-5,TRBV30,many,TRBD1,14
CASSLDPSGRLNYEQYF,TGTGCCAGCAGCTTAGACCCTAGCGGGAGATTAAACTACGAGCAGTACTTC,TRBJ2-7,TRBV7-8,many,TRBD2,17
CASSTSGTAETQYF,TGTGCCAGCAGTACCAGTGGGACTGCGGAGACCCAGTACTTC,TRBJ2-5,TRBV28,many,.,14
CASSLMRDEQFF,TGTGCCAGCAGCTTAATGCGCGATGAGCAGTTCTTC,TRBJ2-1,TRBV7-2,.,.,12
CAISEVGQDPRGTQYF,TGTGCCATCAGTGAGGTGGGACAGGACCCTAGGGGGACCCAGTACTTC,TRBJ2-5,TRBV10-3,.,TRBD1,16
CASSIEGGWQTQYF,TGTGCCAGTAGTATAGAGGGAGGTTGGCAGACCCAGTACTTC,TRBJ2-5,TRBV19,many,.,14
CASSFSGDGTGELFF,TGTGCCAGCAGCTTTTCAGGGGATGGGACCGGGGAGCTGTTTTTT,TRBJ2-2,TRBV7-9,.,.,15
CASSSTSGTGAYEQYF,TGTGCCAGCAGCTCGACCTCCGGGACAGGGGCATACGAGCAGTACTTC,TRBJ2-7,TRBV11-3,.,TRBD1,16
CASSSTVNQPQHF,TGTGCCAGCAGCTCGACAGTCAATCAGCCCCAGCATTTT,TRBJ1-5,TRBV28,many,.,13
CASSLQGFAGELFF,TGTGCCAGCAGTTTACAGGGGTTCGCCGGGGAGCTGTTTTTT,TRBJ2-2,TRBV27,many,.,14
CASTTTGTTETQYF,TGTGCCAGCACTACGACAGGGACAACGGAGACCCAGTACTTC,TRBJ2-5,TRBV2,many,TRBD1,14
CASSQARTSGEETQYF,TGTGCCAGCAGCCAAGCCCGGACTAGCGGGGAAGAGACCCAGTACTTC,TRBJ2-5,TRBV3-1,.,TRBD2,16
CSVLLLNTEAFF,TGCAGCGTCTTACTATTGAACACTGAAGCTTTCTTT,TRBJ1-1,TRBV29-1,many,.,12
CASSPTGGVQPQHF,TGTGCCAGTAGTCCGACAGGGGGAGTTCAGCCCCAGCATTTT,TRBJ1-5,TRBV19,many,TRBD1,14
CASTGWGLAGGSYEQYF,TGTGCCAGCACCGGATGGGGACTAGCGGGAGGGTCCTACGAGCAGTACTTC,TRBJ2-7,TRBV27,many,TRBD2,17
CASSPWQGTDYGYTF,TGTGCCAGCTCCCCGTGGCAGGGTACGGACTATGGCTACACCTTC,TRBJ1-2,TRBV18,few,.,15
CASSWTYRESGEQYF,TGTGCCAGCAGTTGGACTTACAGGGAATCGGGGGAGCAGTACTTC,TRBJ2-7,TRBV28,many,.,15
CASSLALDTGELFF,TGCGCCAGCAGCTTGGCCTTGGACACCGGGGAGCTGTTTTTT,TRBJ2-2,TRBV5-1,.,.,14
CASSLGQGLETQYF,TGTGCCAGCAGCCTCGGACAGGGGCTGGAGACCCAGTACTTC,TRBJ2-5,TRBV12-3/TRBV12-4,many,TRBD1,14
CAISGTGGGLIHEQYF,TGTGCCATCTCCGGGACAGGGGGCGGTTTAATCCACGAGCAGTACTTC,TRBJ2-7,TRBV10-3,.,TRBD1,16